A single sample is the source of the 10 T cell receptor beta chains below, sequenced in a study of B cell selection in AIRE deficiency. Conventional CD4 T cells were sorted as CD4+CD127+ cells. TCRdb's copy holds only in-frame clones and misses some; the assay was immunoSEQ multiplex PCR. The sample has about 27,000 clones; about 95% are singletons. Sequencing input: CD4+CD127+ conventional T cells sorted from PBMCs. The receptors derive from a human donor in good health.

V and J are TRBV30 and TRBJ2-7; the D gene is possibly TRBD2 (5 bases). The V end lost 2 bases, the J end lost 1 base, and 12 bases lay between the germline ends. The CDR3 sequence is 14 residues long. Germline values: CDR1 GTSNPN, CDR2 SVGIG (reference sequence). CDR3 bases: TGTGCCTGGAGTCCGCGGAGGCGTTCCTACGAGCAGTACTTC. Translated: CAWSPRRRSYEQYF.

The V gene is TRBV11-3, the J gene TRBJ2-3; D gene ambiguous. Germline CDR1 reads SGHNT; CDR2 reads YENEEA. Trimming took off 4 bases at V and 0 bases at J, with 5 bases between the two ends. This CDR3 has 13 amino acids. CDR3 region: CASSWSSTDTQYF. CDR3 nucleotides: TGTGCCAGCAGCTGGTCTAGCACAGATACGCAGTATTTT.

As DNA, the CDR3 is TGCGCCAGCAGCCCGGGACTAGACAATGAGCAGTTCTTC. Its translation is CASSPGLDNEQFF. The chain recombines TRBV5-1 with TRBJ2-1, with 8 bases matching TRBD2. J lost 5 bases, V lost 4 bases, and 2 bases had no gene match. Germline CDR1 SGHRS, CDR2 YFSETQ. The CDR3 sequence is 13 residues long.

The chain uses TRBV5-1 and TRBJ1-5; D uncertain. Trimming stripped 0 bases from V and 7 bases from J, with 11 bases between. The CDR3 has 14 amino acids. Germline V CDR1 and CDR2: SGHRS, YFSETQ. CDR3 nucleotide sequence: TGCGCCAGCAGCTTGGACAGTCTCGGGCAGCCCCAGCATTTT. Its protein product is CASSLDSLGQPQHF.

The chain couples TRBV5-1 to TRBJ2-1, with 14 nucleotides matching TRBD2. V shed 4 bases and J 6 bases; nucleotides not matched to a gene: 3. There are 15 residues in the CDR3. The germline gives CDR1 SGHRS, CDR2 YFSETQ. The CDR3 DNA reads TGCGCCAGCAGCCAGACTAGCGGGGGGGTCAATGAGCAGTTCTTC. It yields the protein CASSQTSGGVNEQFF.

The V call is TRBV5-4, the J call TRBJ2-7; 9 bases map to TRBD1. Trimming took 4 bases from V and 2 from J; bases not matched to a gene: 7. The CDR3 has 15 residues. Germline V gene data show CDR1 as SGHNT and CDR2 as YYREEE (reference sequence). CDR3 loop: CASSRGTGNPYEQYF. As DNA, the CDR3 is TGTGCCAGCAGCCGCGGGACAGGGAACCCCTACGAGCAGTACTTC.

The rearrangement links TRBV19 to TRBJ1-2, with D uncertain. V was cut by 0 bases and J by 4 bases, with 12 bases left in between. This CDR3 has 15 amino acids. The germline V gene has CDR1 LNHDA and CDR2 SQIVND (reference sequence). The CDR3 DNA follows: TGTGCCAGTAGTATAGACCAGGACCGTCCCTATGGCTACACCTTC. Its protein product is CASSIDQDRPYGYTF. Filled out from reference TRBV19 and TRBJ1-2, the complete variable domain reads DGGITQSPKYLFRKEGQNVTLSCEQNLNHDAMYWYRQDPGQGLRLIYYSQIVNDFQKGDIAEGYSVSREKKESFPLTVTSAQKNPTAFYLCASSIDQDRPYGYTFGSGTRLTVV.

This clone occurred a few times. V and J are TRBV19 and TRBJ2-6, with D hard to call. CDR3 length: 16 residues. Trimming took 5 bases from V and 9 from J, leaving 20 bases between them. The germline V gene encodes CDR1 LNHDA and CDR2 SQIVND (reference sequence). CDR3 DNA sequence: TGTGCCAGTAGTGTCCCGTTCCCCCGTGGCGGCAACGTCCTGACTTTC. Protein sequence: CASSVPFPRGGNVLTF.

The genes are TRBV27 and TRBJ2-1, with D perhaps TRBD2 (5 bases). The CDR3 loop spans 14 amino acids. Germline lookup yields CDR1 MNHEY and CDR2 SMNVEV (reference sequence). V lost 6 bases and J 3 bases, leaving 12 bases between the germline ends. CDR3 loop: CASSPQRFYNEQFF. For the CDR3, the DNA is TGTGCCAGCAGCCCCCAGCGGTTCTACAATGAGCAGTTCTTC.

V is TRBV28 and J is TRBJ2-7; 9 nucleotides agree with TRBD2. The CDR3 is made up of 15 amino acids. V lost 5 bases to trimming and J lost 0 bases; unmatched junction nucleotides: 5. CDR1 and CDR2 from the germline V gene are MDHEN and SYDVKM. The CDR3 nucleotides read TGTGCCAGCAGTATCACTAGCGGGTACTCCTACGAGCAGTACTTC. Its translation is CASSITSGYSYEQYF.